This T cell receptor (beta chain) was sequenced for a study of T cell responses to AZD1222 COVID-19 vaccine. Study conclusions and caveats: White British donors predominated, females outnumbered males, and clonal diversity was possibly underestimated.

The germline gives CDR1 MDHEN, CDR2 SYDVKM. This CDR3 has 15 amino acids. Trimming pared 2 bases from V and 7 bases from J, leaving 12 bases between. This table comes from immunoSEQ multiplex PCR, and its TCRdb copy is limited to in-frame clones, with some not included. This table holds approximately 60,000 clones, 86% found once. In its sample, this clone was seen a few times. Its antigen is not known. The J gene is TRBJ1-6, the V gene TRBV28, with D uncertain. Sequencing was performed on peripheral blood, taken 28 days after the second AZD1222 dose. The source of this sequence is an adult who received the AZD1222 COVID-19 vaccine. The CDR3 nucleotides read TGTGCCAGCAGTTTACCCCATACTATGAATTCACCCCTCCACTTT. Protein product: CASSLPHTMNSPLHF.